The 20 T cell receptor beta chains reported below all come from one sample, sequenced in a study of shared clonotypes between healthy human individuals. The data were produced by immunoSEQ multiplex PCR, yet TCRdb's version contains in-frame clones alone and is incomplete. The sample consists of approximately 350,000 clones, about 74% of them appearing once. Specimen: memory CD4+ T cells sorted from blood. Subset given: CD45RA-negative fraction. These receptors came from a man aged 25 to 40 in good health.

The chain is built from TRBV28 and TRBJ1-2; tentatively, D is TRBD1 (5 bases). The CDR3 covers 17 residues. The germline gives CDR1 MDHEN, CDR2 SYDVKM. The V and J ends lost 1 base and 4 bases respectively, with 19 bases between them. The CDR3 DNA sequence: TGTGCCAGCAGTTTATCTGGGACTATACAGAGACTCTATGGCTACACCTTC. Residues: CASSLSGTIQRLYGYTF.

This clone came up a few times. This CDR3 is also generated by other DNA sequences in the sample. The V call is TRBV28, the J call TRBJ2-7; D is undetermined. Germline values: CDR1 MDHEN, CDR2 SYDVKM. The CDR3 is 11 residues long. The V end was cut by 6 bases, the J end by 7 bases, with 10 bases between. This CDR3 is CASSPRREQYF. The CDR3 nucleotides read TGTGCCAGCAGCCCTCGACGGGAGCAGTACTTC.

This clone showed up many times. V usage is TRBV14 and J usage is TRBJ1-2; D is perhaps TRBD1 (6 bases). Trimming took 5 bases from V and 5 from J, leaving 18 bases between them. The length of the CDR3 is 15 residues. Germline CDR1 reads SGHDN; CDR2 reads FVKESK. Here the CDR3 reads CASSGQLGPLYGYTF. The CDR3 DNA sequence: TGTGCCAGCAGCGGACAGTTGGGCCCCCTATATGGCTACACCTTC.

This clone has more than one count but fewer than ten. V gene TRBV2 combines with J gene TRBJ2-7; D is perhaps TRBD1 (6 bases). This CDR3 is 12 amino acids long. V shed 7 bases and J shed 4 bases, with 11 bases lying between them. Germline V lookup: CDR1 SNHLY, CDR2 FYNNEI. CDR3: CASNYRVYEQYF. DNA for the CDR3: TGTGCCAGCAATTACAGGGTTTACGAGCAGTACTTC.

The chain recombines TRBV23-1 with TRBJ1-1; 8 bases line up with TRBD1. TRBV23-1 is recorded as an ORF, its role being uncertain. The V gene end was trimmed by 7 bases and the J gene end by 0 bases; junction bases not matched to a gene: 13. The CDR3 runs to 17 residues. The CDR3 DNA reads as TGCGCCAGCACCCCACTTCCGGGACAGGTGATGAACACTGAAGCTTTCTTT. It encodes CASTPLPGQVMNTEAFF.

This rearrangement joins TRBV10-1 to TRBJ2-1; TRBD2 aligns across 10 bases. CDR3 length equals 15 residues. Unmatched junction bases numbered 4, after V lost 4 bases and J lost 4 bases. Germline V lookup: CDR1 WNHNN, CDR2 SYGVQD (reference sequence). The CDR3 DNA sequence: TGCGCCAGCAGTGCGACTAGCGGGCGGTACAATGAGCAGTTCTTC. This encodes CASSATSGRYNEQFF.

This chain uses TRBV30 with TRBJ2-2, with D possibly matching TRBD1 (5 bases). Germline CDR1 GTSNPN, CDR2 SVGIG (reference sequence). The CDR3 sequence is 12 residues long. Trimming took 4 bases from V and 7 from J, leaving 10 bases between them. The DNA for the CDR3 is TGTGCCTGGACCCAGGGTCACGGGGAGCTGTTTTTT. Protein: CAWTQGHGELFF.

This clone was counted a single time. The rearrangement links TRBV2 to TRBJ1-2; D gene uncertain. This CDR3 is 13 amino acids long. The V gene's germline CDR1 is SNHLY and CDR2 FYNNEI. The ends were cut back, 2 bases at V and 3 bases at J, with 7 bases in the middle. Here the CDR3 reads CASSERPYYGYTF. In DNA, the CDR3 is TGTGCCAGCAGTGAAAGACCCTACTATGGCTACACCTTC.

This clone was detected only a few times. This chain connects TRBV29-1 to TRBJ2-3; tentative D call: TRBD2 (5 bases). The CDR3 is made up of 13 amino acids. The germline V gene encodes CDR1 SQVTM and CDR2 ANQGSEA. V was cut by 2 bases and J by 6 bases, with 12 bases left in between. This CDR3 reads CSVERGLVDTQYF. CDR3 coding DNA: TGCAGCGTTGAAAGAGGGTTGGTGGATACGCAGTATTTT.

The CDR3 protein is CASSLGPGGQETQYF. CDR3 DNA: TGTGCCAGCAGCTTAGGCCCGGGCGGCCAAGAGACCCAGTACTTC. The V and J genes are TRBV7-9 and TRBJ2-5; no reliable D call. The V and J ends lost 1 base and 1 base respectively, with 10 bases between them. The germline gives CDR1 SEHNR, CDR2 FQNEAQ (reference sequence). The CDR3 length is 15 residues.

This clone showed up just a few times. The J gene is TRBJ2-2, the V gene TRBV5-5; the match to TRBD1 covers 7 bases. Germline trimming cut 0 bases from V and 0 bases from J; bases unmatched to any gene: 5. The CDR3 length is 17 residues. Germline loops: CDR1 SGHKS, CDR2 YYEKEE (reference sequence). Here the CDR3 DNA reads TGTGCCAGCAGCTTGGAGTCCGGGACAGCGAACACCGGGGAGCTGTTTTTT. It codes for CASSLESGTANTGELFF. Drawing the rest from reference TRBV5-5 and TRBJ2-2, the complete variable domain is DAGVTQSPTHLIKTRGQQVTLRCSPISGHKSVSWYQQVLGQGPQFIFQYYEKEERGRGNFPDRFSARQFPNYSSELNVNALLLGDSALYLCASSLESGTANTGELFFGEGSRLTVL.

This clone was observed a single time. The V and J genes are TRBV29-1 and TRBJ1-5; D is perhaps TRBD1 (6 bases). In germline, CDR1 is SQVTM, CDR2 ANQGSEA. CDR3 length equals 13 residues. Trimming stripped 5 bases from V and 2 bases from J, with 10 bases between. The CDR3 reads CSVSDRGNQPQHF. The CDR3 coding sequence is TGCAGCGTTTCGGACAGAGGCAATCAGCCCCAGCATTTT.

This sequence joins TRBV7-8 and TRBJ2-2, with 10 bases identical to TRBD2. Germline CDR1 reads SGHVS; CDR2 reads FQNEAQ. The CDR3 covers 17 residues. J lost 6 bases, V lost 1 base, and 8 bases had no gene match. The CDR3 region has the DNA TGTGCCAGCAGCTTAGGGCGCCTAGCGGGAGTTTCCGGGGAGCTGTTTTTT. Encoded protein: CASSLGRLAGVSGELFF.

This chain uses TRBV5-6 with TRBJ1-1; no definite D call. The CDR3 spans 13 residues. V was cut by 5 bases and J by 1 base, with 9 bases left in between. Germline CDR1 and CDR2: SGHDT and YYEEEE. The CDR3 region is CASRRVENTEAFF. In DNA, the CDR3 is TGTGCCAGCAGACGAGTAGAGAACACTGAAGCTTTCTTT.

This sequence joins TRBV5-1 and TRBJ2-7, with D hard to call. The CDR3 loop spans 13 amino acids. Trimming left V 1 base short and J 7 bases short, with 12 bases between. CDR1 and CDR2 (germline): SGHRS, YFSETQ. This chain's CDR3 is CASSLRVQAEQYF. CDR3 nucleotide sequence: TGCGCCAGCAGCTTGCGAGTCCAAGCGGAGCAGTACTTC.

The chain is built from TRBV29-1 and TRBJ2-7; D is uncertain. The germline gives CDR1 SQVTM, CDR2 ANQGSEA. V lost 4 bases, J lost 6 bases, and 13 bases lay in between. The CDR3 runs to 12 residues. In DNA form, the CDR3 reads TGCAGCGTTGTTACAGCTATTGGCGAGCAGTACTTC. It codes for CSVVTAIGEQYF.

Ten or more counts support this clone. V is TRBV15 and J is TRBJ2-1; 11 bases line up with TRBD2. Unmatched junction bases numbered 5, after V lost 8 bases and J lost 5 bases. This CDR3 is built from 14 residues. Germline V CDR1 and CDR2: LNHNV, YYDKDF (reference sequence). CDR3 sequence (DNA): TGTGCCACCCTGACTAGCGGGGCCAACAATGAGCAGTTCTTC. Encoded protein: CATLTSGANNEQFF.

The chain uses TRBV11-2 and TRBJ2-1, with TRBD2 matching over 7 bases. Germline V lookup: CDR1 SGHAT, CDR2 FQNNGV. The CDR3 runs to 16 residues. The junction had 7 bases not matched to a gene; V was cut back by 3 bases and J by 2 bases. The CDR3: CASSFPGLGTYNEQFF. CDR3 in DNA: TGTGCCAGCAGCTTCCCCGGACTAGGCACCTACAATGAGCAGTTCTTC.

There are many counts of this clone. The chain carries TRBV14 and TRBJ2-1; D ambiguous. V was shortened by 4 bases and J by 12 bases, with 13 bases between the two germline ends. CDR1 and CDR2 from the germline V gene are SGHDN and FVKESK. This CDR3 is 12 amino acids long. Written as DNA, the CDR3 is TGTGCCAGCAGCCGGGTCCAGCTGATGCAGTTCTTC. This sequence encodes CASSRVQLMQFF.

The chain employs TRBV10-3 and TRBJ2-7; weak D call: TRBD2 (6 bases). From germline, CDR1 is ENHRY and CDR2 SYGVKD. V was pared by 0 bases and J by 6 bases, with 15 bases between. The length of the CDR3 is 15 residues. CDR3 in DNA: TGTGCCATCAGTGAGTCCGGGGGTTCTAACAGCGAGCAGTACTTC. Its translation is CAISESGGSNSEQYF.